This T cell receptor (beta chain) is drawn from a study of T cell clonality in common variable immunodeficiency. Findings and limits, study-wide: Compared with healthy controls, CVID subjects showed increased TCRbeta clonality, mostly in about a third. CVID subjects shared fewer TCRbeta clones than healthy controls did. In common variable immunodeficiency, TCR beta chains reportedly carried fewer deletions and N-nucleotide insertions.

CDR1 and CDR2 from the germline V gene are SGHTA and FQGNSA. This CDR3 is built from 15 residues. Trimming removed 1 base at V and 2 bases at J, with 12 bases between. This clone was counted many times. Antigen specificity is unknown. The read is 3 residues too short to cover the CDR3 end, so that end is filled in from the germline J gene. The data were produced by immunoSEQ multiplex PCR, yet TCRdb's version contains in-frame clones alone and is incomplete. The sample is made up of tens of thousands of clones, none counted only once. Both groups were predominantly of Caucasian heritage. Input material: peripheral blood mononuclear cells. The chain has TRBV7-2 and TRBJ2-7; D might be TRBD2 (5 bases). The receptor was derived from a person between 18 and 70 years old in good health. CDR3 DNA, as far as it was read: TGTGCCAGCAGCTTAGGTGAGGGTCCCCCCTACGAG. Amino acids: CASSLGEGPPYE. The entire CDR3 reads CASSLGEGPPYEQYF.